The 25 T cell receptor beta chains listed next were all sequenced from one sample in a study of OX40 agonist ivuxolimab in advanced cancers. TCRdb's table, derived via immunoSEQ multiplex PCR, lists solely in-frame clones and lacks some. The data show 60,000 to 75,000 clones, under 90% seen once. The input for sequencing was CD4+ or CD8+ T cells sorted from blood, taken in a trial of the OX40 agonist ivuxolimab. The receptor source for this set is an adult with an advanced solid tumor such as melanoma, head and neck, liver or kidney cancer.

The chain carries TRBV5-1 and TRBJ1-1; 7 nucleotides match TRBD1. The CDR3 has 14 residues. The ends lost 4 bases at V and 4 bases at J; junction bases unmatched: 7. Germline V gene sequence: CDR1 SGHRS, CDR2 YFSETQ. The CDR3 nucleotides are TGCGCCAGCAGCACACAGACAGGGAGCACTGAAGCTTTCTTT. Its translation: CASSTQTGSTEAFF.

The V gene is TRBV29-1, the J gene TRBJ1-2; D is uncertain. Trimming took off 4 bases at V and 6 bases at J, with 15 bases between the two ends. Germline loops: CDR1 SQVTM, CDR2 ANQGSEA. The CDR3 loop spans 13 amino acids. The CDR3 coding sequence is TGCAGCGTTGGTTTTGAGCCGACGGATGGCTACACCTTC. The encoded protein is CSVGFEPTDGYTF.

The chain joins TRBV19 to TRBJ2-3; D ambiguous. V dropped 6 bases and J dropped 1 base, with 17 bases sitting between them. This CDR3 contains 16 residues. Per the germline V gene, CDR1 is LNHDA and CDR2 is SQIVND (reference sequence). CDR3 protein: CASSSIWSPGTDTQYF. The CDR3 DNA is TGTGCCAGTAGCTCGATCTGGAGTCCAGGCACAGATACGCAGTATTTT.

The rearrangement links TRBV7-3 to TRBJ2-3; 13 positions match TRBD2. There are 15 residues in the CDR3. The junction had 0 bases not matched to a gene; V was cut back by 2 bases and J by 4 bases. Looked up from germline, CDR1 is SGHTA and CDR2 is FQGTGA. The CDR3 sequence: CASSLGTSGADTQYF. The CDR3 nucleotides read TGTGCCAGCAGCTTAGGGACTAGCGGGGCAGATACGCAGTATTTT.

The chain uses TRBV18 and TRBJ1-1; D is unresolved. V was trimmed by 2 bases and J by 5 bases, leaving 24 bases between them. Germline V gene lookup returns CDR1 KGHSH and CDR2 LQKENI. The CDR3 sequence is 18 residues long. CDR3 sequence reads: CASSPRHAGSPRVTEAFF. The CDR3 coding sequence is TGTGCCAGCTCACCAAGGCACGCAGGATCCCCGAGGGTAACTGAAGCTTTCTTT. The whole variable domain, remainder taken from reference TRBV18 and TRBJ1-1, is NAGVMQNPRHLVRRRGQEARLRCSPMKGHSHVYWYRQLPEEGLKFMVYLQKENIIDESGMPKERFSAEFPKEGPSILRIQQVVRGDSAAYFCASSPRHAGSPRVTEAFFGQGTRLTVV.

The rearrangement links TRBV6-5 to TRBJ2-7; D remains unclear. The CDR3 has 13 residues. Germline CDR1 MNHEY, CDR2 SVGAGI. Trimming stripped 5 bases from V and 3 bases from J, with 11 bases between. The CDR3 DNA reads TGTGCCAGCAGTCCCTCAGTGGGCTACGAGCAGTACTTC. Its translation is CASSPSVGYEQYF.

As to this clone: A much larger clone differs from this one at a single base, so this may be a read error. This chain connects TRBV7-3 to TRBJ1-2; TRBD1 agrees at 7 bases. V was clipped by 5 bases and J by 4 bases; unmatched bases: 4. This CDR3 has 13 amino acids. Germline V gene data show CDR1 as SGHTA and CDR2 as FQGTGA. The CDR3 loop reads CASSPQGTYGYTF. CDR3 DNA sequence: TGTGCCAGCAGCCCACAGGGGACCTATGGCTACACCTTC.

As DNA, the CDR3 is TGTGCCAGCAGTGCCGGATCTCCCGGGACAGGGGGCAATGAGCAGTTCTTC. Translating gives CASSAGSPGTGGNEQFF. The J gene is TRBJ2-1, the V gene TRBV6-4; 11 bases fit TRBD1. The CDR3 covers 17 residues. Trimming took 4 bases from V and 6 from J; bases not matched to a gene: 11. In germline, CDR1 is MRHNA, CDR2 SNTAGT.

This clone was seen only once. The CDR3, as DNA: TGTGCCAGCAGTCTAGGGGGGGCACGGACCGGGGAGCTGTTTTTT. Translated: CASSLGGARTGELFF. The gene calls are TRBV28 and TRBJ2-2; tentative D call: TRBD2 (7 bases). The germline CDR1 and CDR2 sequences are MDHEN and SYDVKM. V was cut by 5 bases and J by 5 bases, with 15 bases left in between. The CDR3 extends over 15 amino acids. The full variable domain, completed using reference TRBV28 and TRBJ2-2, is DVKVTQSSRYLVKRTGEKVFLECVQDMDHENMFWYRQDPGLGLRLIYFSYDVKMKEKGDIPEGYSVSREKKERFSLILESASTNQTSMYLCASSLGGARTGELFFGEGSRLTVL.

This chain joins TRBV10-2 and TRBJ2-7, with no clear D. V gave up 3 bases and J gave up 3 bases, with 6 bases separating them. The CDR3 loop spans 12 amino acids. Per the germline V gene, CDR1 is WSHSY and CDR2 is SAAADI. This chain's CDR3 is CASSEMGYEQYF. CDR3 in DNA: TGCGCCAGCAGTGAAATGGGCTACGAGCAGTACTTC.

This sequence joins TRBV19 and TRBJ2-1, with D maybe TRBD2 (5 bases). V dropped 5 bases and J dropped 7 bases, with 15 bases sitting between them. Per germline, CDR1 LNHDA and CDR2 SQIVND (reference sequence). The CDR3 consists of 14 residues. CDR3 sequence (DNA): TGTGCCAGTAGTGGTTCGGGGAGCGGTAATGAGCAGTTCTTC. This encodes CASSGSGSGNEQFF.

This chain connects TRBV7-9 to TRBJ1-2; TRBD1 agrees at 8 bases. The germline V gene has CDR1 SEHNR and CDR2 FQNEAQ (reference sequence). The CDR3 runs 18 residues. The J segment lost 3 bases and the V segment lost 4 bases, leaving 16 bases of the junction unmatched. The DNA of the CDR3 is TGTGCCAGCAGCTCGACCTACCTTGGCAGGGGGCGATACTATGGCTACACCTTC. The encoded protein is CASSSTYLGRGRYYGYTF.

This clone was observed once. This chain links TRBV5-8 with TRBJ2-1; D tentatively reads TRBD1 or TRBD2 (6 bases each). The CDR3 consists of 15 residues. The V and J ends lost 0 bases and 7 bases respectively, with 14 bases between them. From germline, CDR1 is SGHTS and CDR2 YDEGEE. The CDR3, as DNA: TGTGCCAGCAGCTTGGCCGTAGGGGGGACGAATGAGCAGTTCTTC. Translation gives CASSLAVGGTNEQFF.

V and J are TRBV6-6 and TRBJ2-2; 7 positions match TRBD1. CDR1 and CDR2 from the germline V gene are MNHNY and SVGAGI (reference sequence). Unmatched junction bases numbered 5, after V lost 5 bases and J lost 5 bases. This CDR3 has 14 residues. CDR3 DNA: TGTGCCAGCAGTACAGACAGGGAAACCGGGGAGCTGTTTTTT. It codes for CASSTDRETGELFF.

The rearrangement joins TRBV11-3 to TRBJ2-7; a possible D gene is TRBD1 (6 bases). Germline values: CDR1 SGHNT, CDR2 YENEEA. Trimming cost V 4 bases and J 3 bases, with 7 bases left between them. The CDR3 length is 12 residues. In nucleotides, the CDR3 is TGTGCCAGCAGCTACAGGGACTACGAGCAGTACTTC. Translating it yields CASSYRDYEQYF.

The J gene is TRBJ1-2, the V gene TRBV30, with D uncertain. V gave up 5 bases and J gave up 1 base, with 11 bases separating them. Per germline, CDR1 GTSNPN and CDR2 SVGIG (reference sequence). The CDR3 extends over 13 amino acids. The CDR3 sequence: CAWVGGFNYGYTF. The CDR3 DNA is TGTGCCTGGGTGGGAGGGTTTAACTATGGCTACACCTTC.

This clone was detected once. CDR3 loop: CASSRKPSGGLSYEQYF. For the CDR3, the DNA is TGTGCCAGCAGCCGAAAGCCTAGCGGGGGTCTCTCCTACGAGCAGTACTTC. This chain links TRBV27 with TRBJ2-5; 10 bases fit TRBD2. The better agreement between TRBJ2-7 and the DNA end casts doubt on the J call. Per germline, CDR1 MNHEY and CDR2 SMNVEV (reference sequence). The CDR3 sequence is 17 residues long.

The V call is TRBV29-1, the J call TRBJ1-2, with 7 bases that match TRBD1. Germline-derived CDR1 and CDR2 are SQVTM and ANQGSEA. CDR3 length: 16 residues. With 3 bases clipped from V and 8 bases from J, the junction kept 18 bases outside the gene matches. The CDR3: CSVDGGTEWGRNGYTF. CDR3 DNA: TGCAGCGTTGACGGAGGGACAGAGTGGGGGCGGAACGGCTACACCTTC.

The chain employs TRBV5-4 and TRBJ2-2; 7 bases align to TRBD1. This CDR3 spans 16 amino acids. V lost 4 bases to trimming and J lost 2 bases; unmatched junction nucleotides: 8. CDR1 and CDR2 from the germline V gene are SGHNT and YYREEE (reference sequence). The CDR3 protein is CASSLGQKVNTGELFF. As DNA, the CDR3 is TGTGCCAGCAGCCTGGGACAGAAGGTCAACACCGGGGAGCTGTTTTTT.

This chain links TRBV7-3 with TRBJ1-2; TRBD1 is a possible D gene (6 bases). In germline, CDR1 is SGHTA, CDR2 FQGTGA. V lost 5 bases and J 5 bases, leaving 12 bases between the germline ends. The CDR3 is 13 residues long. CDR3 region: CASSHREGYGYTF. Written as DNA, the CDR3 is TGTGCCAGCAGCCACAGGGAAGGGTATGGCTACACCTTC.

As regards this clone: At one of its ends the junction is not consistent with the germline gene, which may arise from a read error. The CDR3 sequence is CVSRPRGSYNEQFF. DNA for the CDR3: TGTGTCAGCAGACCCAGGGGCTCCTACAATGAGCAGTTCTTC. The chain recombines TRBV5-4 with TRBJ2-1; D is perhaps TRBD1 (6 bases). CDR1 and CDR2 (germline): SGHNT, YYREEE (reference sequence). There are 14 residues in the CDR3. Drawing the rest from reference TRBV5-4 and TRBJ2-1, the complete variable domain is ETGVTQSPTHLIKTRGQQVTLRCSSQSGHNTVSWYQQALGQGPQFIFQYYREEENGRGNFPPRFSGLQFPNYSSELNVNALELDDSALYLCVSRPRGSYNEQFFGPGTRLTVL.

The chain couples TRBV21-1 to TRBJ1-6. TRBV21-1 is described as a pseudogene. CDR3 size: 15 residues. The CDR3 DNA is TGTGCCAGCAATTATCGACCTTACCATAAGTCACCCCTCCACTTT. This sequence encodes CASNYRPYHKSPLHF.

The gene calls are TRBV6-6 and TRBJ2-7; TRBD1 matches 10 bases. CDR3 length: 14 residues. J lost 2 bases, V lost 8 bases, and 6 bases had no gene match. The V gene's germline CDR1 is MNHNY and CDR2 SVGAGI (reference sequence). Here the CDR3 reads CASVRGQGPYEQYF. CDR3 DNA sequence: TGTGCCAGCGTTAGGGGACAGGGGCCCTACGAGCAGTACTTC.

This chain joins TRBV6-1 and TRBJ1-3; 7 bases fit TRBD1. Germline V CDR1 and CDR2: MNHNS, SASEGT. V was pared by 4 bases and J by 0 bases, with 15 bases of the junction left unmatched. This CDR3 is built from 19 residues. CDR3 sequence reads: CASSGFGWDRRFSGNTIYF. CDR3 bases: TGTGCCAGCAGTGGATTCGGGTGGGACAGACGTTTCTCTGGAAACACCATATATTTT.

The chain links TRBV7-8 to TRBJ2-1; 15 bases fit TRBD2. Losses at the gene ends were 5 bases for V and 8 bases for J; bases not matched to a gene: 7. CDR1 is SGHVS, CDR2 FQNEAQ, per germline. This CDR3 contains 16 residues. CDR3: CASSPGLAGGFYEQFF. The CDR3 nucleotides read TGTGCCAGCAGCCCAGGACTAGCGGGGGGGTTCTATGAGCAGTTCTTC. Variable domain in full (rest from reference TRBV7-8 and TRBJ2-1): GAGVSQSPRYKVAKRGQDVALRCDPISGHVSLFWYQQALGQGPEFLTYFQNEAQLDKSGLPSDRFFAERPEGSVSTLKIQRTQQEDSAVYLCASSPGLAGGFYEQFFGPGTRLTVL.